This T cell receptor (beta chain) is drawn from a study of spatial heterogeneity in lung cancer. Trimming took 4 bases from V and 7 from J; bases not matched to a gene: 9. From germline, CDR1 is SGHRS and CDR2 YFSETQ. The CDR3 contains 15 residues. Study-wide results and limits: Among blood samples, ubiquitous expanded tumor TCRs appeared more at resection than at follow-up.

Regarding time point: sample taken at primary tumor resection. Whole RNA from tumor, nontumor lung or frozen PBMC was sequenced unsorted. There are many counts of this clonotype. Its antigen is still unknown. TCRdb fed the 5' RACE reads into MiXCR, producing one record per CDR3 protein. The data hold about 85,000 distinct CDR3 sequences, with 15% to 25% observed a single time. The clonotype comes from a male donor with early-stage non-small cell lung cancer. The rearrangement joins TRBV5-1 to TRBJ1-5; the match to TRBD1 covers 9 bases. The sequences come from PBMCs, collected at surgery. CDR3 coding DNA: TGCGCCAGCAGCAAGGGGACAGGGAGGGGACAGCCCCAGCATTTT. This codes for CASSKGTGRGQPQHF.